The sequence of this TCR beta chain was determined in a study of neoadjuvant anti-PD-1 for oral cavity cancer. Time point described: after neoadjuvant nivolumab, at surgical resection. Some clones are missing from TCRdb's copy, which holds only in-frame ones; the method was immunoSEQ multiplex PCR. This table has around 67,000 clones, roughly nine tenths appearing once. The CDR3 totals 14 residues. In germline, CDR1 is MNHEY, CDR2 SVGAGI. Between the trimmed V and J ends, which lost 2 bases and 6 bases, there was a span of 11 bases. This clone is medium-sized (0.01 to 0.1%). The input for sequencing was PBMCs, taken after nivolumab (anti-PD-1) treatment. The TCR sequence derives from a person aged 40 to 85 with oral cavity squamous cell carcinoma. This chain uses TRBV6-5 with TRBJ1-5; D may be TRBD1 (5 bases). The CDR3 loop is CASSYGAGIQPQHF. The CDR3 nucleotides read TGTGCCAGCAGTTACGGGGCAGGGATTCAGCCCCAGCATTTT.